Shown below are 21 T cell receptor beta chains from a single sample sequenced in a study of T cell repertoires in cytomegalovirus infection. No antigens are known for them. TCRdb ran MiXCR on the reads and lists one entry per CDR3 protein. The table lists about 770,000 distinct CDR3 sequences, 25% to 30% of them singletons. Sequences were derived from cultured CD8+ T cells from PBMCs, sampled from culture after CMV antigen stimulation. Receptors originate from a human donor in good health (CMV status not recorded). Some clones in this sample may be carry-over from other donors' samples.

This clonotype showed up just a few times. The chain recombines TRBV5-6 with TRBJ2-7; 10 bases agree with TRBD1. The CDR3 is 16 amino acids. Germline assignment: CDR1 SGHDT and CDR2 YYEEEE. The ends lost 5 bases at V and 2 bases at J; junction bases unmatched: 10. The CDR3 nucleotides are TGTGCCAGCAGTACGGACAGGGGGAATGGAGCCTACGAGCAGTACGTC. It encodes CASSTDRGNGAYEQYV.

Here the CDR3 DNA reads TGTGCCAGCAGTCCAAACCTGGGACAGCCGAACACTGAAGCTTTCTTT. Protein sequence: CASSPNLGQPNTEAFF. The chain links TRBV25-1 to TRBJ1-1; TRBD1 aligns across 7 bases. The ends lost 5 bases at V and 1 base at J; junction bases unmatched: 10. The CDR3 is 16 residues long. Looked up from germline, CDR1 is MGHDK and CDR2 is SYGVNS.

The CDR3 spells CASSPLGADYGYTF. The CDR3 nucleotides are TGTGCCAGCAGCCCCCTGGGGGCAGACTATGGCTACACCTTC. This rearrangement joins TRBV7-8 to TRBJ1-2; D possibly corresponds to TRBD1 (6 bases). Trimming stripped 5 bases from V and 3 bases from J, with 13 bases between. Germline lookup yields CDR1 SGHVS and CDR2 FQNEAQ. This CDR3 has 14 amino acids. Complete variable domain (other parts from reference TRBV7-8 and TRBJ1-2): GAGVSQSPRYKVAKRGQDVALRCDPISGHVSLFWYQQALGQGPEFLTYFQNEAQLDKSGLPSDRFFAERPEGSVSTLKIQRTQQEDSAVYLCASSPLGADYGYTFGSGTRLTVV.

The chain is built from TRBV27 and TRBJ1-1; D not resolved. CDR1 MNHEY and CDR2 SMNVEV come from the germline V gene (reference sequence). Deletions cut 2 bases from V and 0 bases from J, with 13 bases between. The CDR3 runs 16 residues. CDR3 nucleotides: TGTGCCAGCAGTTTAAGTGGTGGAACACTGAACACTGAAGCTTTCTTT. Protein: CASSLSGGTLNTEAFF.

In this sample, this clonotype turned up a few times. This chain uses TRBV5-4 with TRBJ1-6, with TRBD1 matching 9 bases. Germline V lookup: CDR1 SGHNT, CDR2 YYREEE (reference sequence). The CDR3 loop spans 14 amino acids. The trim removed 9 bases at V and 9 bases at J, leaving 10 bases unmatched. CDR3 amino acids: CATWPGQGPSPLHF. DNA of the CDR3: TGTGCCACCTGGCCGGGACAGGGTCCTTCACCCCTCCACTTT.

This clonotype has a count of ten or more. J is TRBJ1-1 and V is TRBV7-8; D gene uncertain. Germline-derived CDR1 and CDR2 are SGHVS and FQNEAQ. The CDR3 is 16 amino acids. The germline V and J ends were trimmed by 4 bases and 5 bases, with 20 bases remaining between them. The CDR3 reads CASSSRGRVGETEAFF. CDR3 sequence (DNA): TGTGCCAGCAGCTCCCGAGGGAGGGTAGGAGAGACTGAAGCTTTCTTT.

The chain joins TRBV20-1 to TRBJ1-5, with a tentative D call TRBD1 (6 bases). Germline V gene data show CDR1 as DFQATT and CDR2 as SNEGSKA (reference sequence). Trimming took 0 bases from V and 0 from J, leaving 15 bases between them. CDR3 size: 17 residues. The CDR3 sequence is CSARDGGRTASNQPQHF. The CDR3 nucleotides read TGCAGTGCTAGAGATGGGGGGAGGACAGCTAGCAATCAGCCCCAGCATTTT.

This chain uses TRBV7-2 with TRBJ1-6, with D hard to call. The V gene lost 4 bases and the J gene lost 7 bases, with 11 bases spanning the gap. Germline CDR1 reads SGHTA; CDR2 reads FQGNSA. This CDR3 has 14 residues. The CDR3: CASSSRASNSPLHF. In nucleotides, the CDR3 is TGTGCCAGCAGCTCGCGGGCCTCGAATTCACCCCTCCACTTT. The full variable domain, completed using reference TRBV7-2 and TRBJ1-6, is GAGVSQSPSNKVTEKGKDVELRCDPISGHTALYWYRQSLGQGLEFLIYFQGNSAPDKSGLPSDRFSAERTGGSVSTLTIQRTQQEDSAVYLCASSSRASNSPLHFGNGTRLTVT.

J is TRBJ1-5 and V is TRBV5-6; D is uncertain. Trimming removed 2 bases at V and 2 bases at J, with 8 bases between. This CDR3 is 14 amino acids long. The germline CDR1 and CDR2 sequences are SGHDT and YYEEEE. Written as DNA, the CDR3 is TGTGCCAGCAGCTTTCGGAGGGGCAATCAGCCCCAGCATTTT. Translating it yields CASSFRRGNQPQHF.

The J gene is TRBJ1-1, the V gene TRBV5-1, with 8 bases matching TRBD1. V was pared by 1 base and J by 4 bases, with 9 bases of the junction left unmatched. The CDR3 consists of 16 residues. Per the germline V gene, CDR1 is SGHRS and CDR2 is YFSETQ. The CDR3 DNA reads TGCGCCAGCAGCTTGTTGACAGGGGATGGAGGCACTGAAGCTTTCTTT. This sequence encodes CASSLLTGDGGTEAFF.

The chain is built from TRBV6-4 and TRBJ2-6, with D uncertain. Germline loops: CDR1 MRHNA, CDR2 SNTAGT. V dropped 0 bases and J dropped 0 bases, with 12 bases sitting between them. This CDR3 has 18 residues. The CDR3 is CASSDSLTGSSGANVLTF. CDR3 sequence (DNA): TGTGCCAGCAGTGACTCCCTCACGGGTTCCTCTGGGGCCAACGTCCTGACTTTC.

J is TRBJ1-1 and V is TRBV7-6; a weak D match, TRBD1 (5 bases). Germline CDR1 is SGHVS and CDR2 is FNYEAQ. The CDR3 loop spans 15 amino acids. Trimming shortened V by 5 bases and J by 8 bases, and 21 bases separated the two germline ends. CDR3: CASSADTSDDREAFF. DNA for the CDR3: TGTGCCAGCAGCGCGGACACGTCGGATGACCGGGAAGCTTTCTTT.

This clonotype was observed many times. This rearrangement joins TRBV28 to TRBJ2-5; TRBD1 matches 9 bases. The V gene end was trimmed by 1 base and the J gene end by 4 bases; junction bases not matched to a gene: 1. Per germline, CDR1 MDHEN and CDR2 SYDVKM. The CDR3 is 14 amino acids. The CDR3 loop is CASSLYRGPETQYF. Written as DNA, the CDR3 is TGTGCCAGCAGTTTATACAGGGGGCCAGAGACCCAGTACTTC.

This clonotype was observed a few times. V is TRBV7-9 and J is TRBJ1-5; 7 nucleotides match TRBD1. The CDR3 loop spans 15 amino acids. J gave up 4 bases and V 5 bases, and 8 bases lay outside the gene matches. Germline lookup yields CDR1 SEHNR and CDR2 FQNEAQ (reference sequence). The CDR3 DNA reads as TGTGCCAGCAGCCCTGGGACAGCTTCTAATCAGCCCCAGCATTTT. It is translated as CASSPGTASNQPQHF. The whole variable domain, remainder taken from reference TRBV7-9 and TRBJ1-5, is DTGVSQNPRHKITKRGQNVTFRCDPISEHNRLYWYRQTLGQGPEFLTYFQNEAQLEKSRLLSDRFSAERPKGSFSTLEIQRTEQGDSAMYLCASSPGTASNQPQHFGDGTRLSIL.

The rearrangement links TRBV6-5 to TRBJ2-1; 8 bases line up with TRBD1. Losses at the gene ends were 4 bases for V and 2 bases for J; bases not matched to a gene: 7. Germline assignment: CDR1 MNHEY and CDR2 SVGAGI. The CDR3 is made up of 16 amino acids. CDR3 in DNA: TGTGCCAGCAGTTGGGCGCAGGGGGCGACCTACAATGAGCAGTTCTTC. It specifies CASSWAQGATYNEQFF.

The CDR3 DNA is TGTGCCAGCAGCTTTACAGGGGTACCTGAAGCTTTCTTT. Protein sequence: CASSFTGVPEAFF. The V and J genes are TRBV7-9 and TRBJ1-1; 7 positions match TRBD1. The CDR3 has 13 residues. Germline V CDR1 and CDR2: SEHNR, FQNEAQ (reference sequence). The V segment lost 3 bases and the J segment 6 bases; nucleotides outside the gene matches: 4.

The chain carries TRBV3-1 and TRBJ1-5; D is unresolved. The CDR3 consists of 18 residues. The V gene's germline CDR1 is LGHDT and CDR2 YNNKEL (reference sequence). Trimming left V 0 bases short and J 0 bases short, with 15 bases between. The CDR3, as DNA: TGTGCCAGCAGCCAAGATGGACCTCTTGAGTATAGCAATCAGCCCCAGCATTTT. Translating it yields CASSQDGPLEYSNQPQHF.

This clonotype was observed a handful of times. The CDR3 DNA is TGTGCCAGCAGTGATCTCGCAGGGGGCAACGAGCAGTACTTC. Its protein product is CASSDLAGGNEQYF. V usage is TRBV6-1 and J usage is TRBJ2-7, with 8 bases aligning to TRBD1. V shed 3 bases and J 5 bases; nucleotides not matched to a gene: 6. This CDR3 comprises 14 residues. Germline V gene data show CDR1 as MNHNS and CDR2 as SASEGT.

This clonotype was counted a few times. The V gene is TRBV5-6, the J gene TRBJ2-2; 12 nucleotides align to TRBD1. V shed 9 bases, J shed 7 bases, and the junction held 16 bases outside the gene matches. Germline V CDR1 and CDR2: SGHDT, YYEEEE. The CDR3 contains 17 residues. CDR3 bases: TGTGCCACTTATCTCCGGGACAGGGGGCGCGGGATCGGGGAGCTGTTTTTT. Protein: CATYLRDRGRGIGELFF.

This clonotype was detected only once. The chain links TRBV12-3 or TRBV12-4 to TRBJ1-2, with TRBD1 as a possible D gene (6 bases). V was trimmed by 0 bases and J by 4 bases, leaving 15 bases between them. CDR3 size: 16 residues. CDR3 sequence (DNA): TGTGCCAGCAGTTTAGCGCTCGGGGGCGACTCCTATGGCTACACCTTC. Residues: CASSLALGGDSYGYTF.

The chain combines TRBV12-3 or TRBV12-4 with TRBJ2-5; 12 bases align to TRBD2. The CDR3 totals 16 residues. V lost 1 base, J lost 5 bases, and 5 bases stayed unmatched. The CDR3 protein is CASSLGLAGGFETQYF. For the CDR3, the DNA is TGTGCCAGCAGTTTAGGCCTAGCGGGGGGGTTTGAGACCCAGTACTTC.